This TCR beta chain was recovered during a study of T-cell reconstitution after alpha-beta-depleted transplantation in children. Preparation of the TCRbeta library used unique molecular identifiers. TCRdb reprocessed the PCR reads via MiXCR and lists one record per CDR3 protein. The data hold a few hundred thousand distinct CDR3 sequences, with more than 20% observed a single time. This clonotype was seen a handful of times. The sequencing here drew on PBMCs, taken before TCRalphabeta/CD19-depleted stem cell transplant. The clonotype originates from a boy younger than two with Wiskott-Aldrich syndrome, due to receive a stem cell transplant.

CDR3 amino acids: CATSDFKGSASVNTEAFF. The CDR3 DNA sequence: TGTGCCACCAGTGATTTCAAAGGCAGCGCGTCGGTGAACACTGAAGCTTTCTTT. This chain links TRBV24-1 with TRBJ1-1, with no clear D. V lost 1 base to trimming and J lost 0 bases, with 17 bases between them. In germline, CDR1 is KGHDR, CDR2 SFDVKD. The CDR3 totals 18 residues.